These 14 T cell receptor beta chains came from one sample sequenced in a study of shared clonotypes between healthy human individuals. Terminally differentiated effector memory CD45RA+ cells were excluded by CCR7 positive selection of CD45RO-negative cells. Assay: immunoSEQ multiplex PCR; the TCRdb copy retains only in-frame clones and omits some. The table lists about 2.1 million clones, 93% of them singletons. The sample taken for sequencing was naive CD8+ T cells from PBMCs. Receptor source: a man younger than 30 in good health. Some clones in this sample may be carry-over from other donors' samples.

As regards this clone: The sample contains more than one DNA sequence encoding this CDR3. The chain joins TRBV9 to TRBJ1-1, with D unresolved. The germline CDR1 and CDR2 sequences are SGDLS and YYNGEE. This CDR3 is 14 amino acids long. V gave up 1 base and J gave up 4 bases, with 11 bases separating them. DNA of the CDR3: TGTGCCAGCAGCGTATCGGGTCGCGGCACTGAAGCTTTCTTT. Translating it yields CASSVSGRGTEAFF.

This rearrangement joins TRBV27 to TRBJ2-7, with 10 bases matching TRBD2. This CDR3 contains 16 residues. J gave up 1 base and V 1 base, and 4 bases lay outside the gene matches. CDR1 and CDR2 from the germline V gene are MNHEY and SMNVEV (reference sequence). CDR3 residues: CASSLWGLANSYEQYF. CDR3 DNA sequence: TGTGCCAGCAGTTTATGGGGACTAGCGAATTCCTACGAGCAGTACTTC.

The chain carries TRBV27 and TRBJ2-2; 7 positions agree with TRBD1. CDR1 and CDR2 from the germline V gene are MNHEY and SMNVEV (reference sequence). V shed 2 bases and J 6 bases; nucleotides not matched to a gene: 3. The CDR3 loop spans 14 amino acids. The CDR3 nucleotides are TGTGCCAGCAGTTTACAGGGGGTGGCCGGGGAGCTGTTTTTT. Translated, it gives CASSLQGVAGELFF.

The V call is TRBV9, the J call TRBJ2-3, with 13 positions matching TRBD2. The V gene's germline CDR1 is SGDLS and CDR2 YYNGEE. The CDR3 loop spans 17 amino acids. V lost 0 bases to trimming and J lost 2 bases; unmatched junction nucleotides: 3. The CDR3 nucleotides are TGTGCCAGCAGCGTAGGGACTAGCGGGAGTATCACAGATACGCAGTATTTT. Its translation: CASSVGTSGSITDTQYF.

This clone was observed once. The chain joins TRBV2 to TRBJ2-7; the D gene could be TRBD1 or TRBD2 (5 bases each). CDR3 length equals 16 residues. V was shortened by 6 bases and J by 0 bases, with 18 bases between the two germline ends. Germline-derived CDR1 and CDR2 are SNHLY and FYNNEI. The chain's CDR3 is CASSQRGAGSSYEQYF. CDR3 sequence (DNA): TGTGCCAGCAGCCAAAGAGGGGCAGGGAGCTCCTACGAGCAGTACTTC.

The gene calls are TRBV15 and TRBJ2-3; TRBD1 matches 11 bases. The CDR3 length is 12 residues. Germline loops: CDR1 LNHNV, CDR2 YYDKDF (reference sequence). For the CDR3, the DNA is TGTGCGTCGGGACAGGGGGCAGATACGCAGTATTTT. Its translation: CASGQGADTQYF.

The chain carries TRBV27 and TRBJ2-7, with D uncertain. Trimming left V 7 bases short and J 2 bases short, with 12 bases between. CDR3 length: 13 amino acids. From germline, CDR1 is MNHEY and CDR2 SMNVEV (reference sequence). The CDR3 protein is CASMRQMTYEQYF. In DNA form, the CDR3 reads TGTGCCAGCATGAGGCAAATGACCTACGAGCAGTACTTC.

This rearrangement joins TRBV27 to TRBJ2-5, with 8 bases matching TRBD1. Per germline, CDR1 MNHEY and CDR2 SMNVEV (reference sequence). J gave up 5 bases and V 6 bases, and 17 bases lay outside the gene matches. The CDR3 spans 17 residues. The CDR3 here is CASRTYGVQGDPETQYF. The CDR3 DNA reads TGTGCCAGCAGAACCTACGGGGTACAGGGGGACCCGGAGACCCAGTACTTC.

The J gene is TRBJ2-1, the V gene TRBV19; D uncertain. The V end was cut by 1 base, the J end by 3 bases, with 10 bases between. The CDR3 totals 15 residues. Germline V gives CDR1 LNHDA, CDR2 SQIVND (reference sequence). The CDR3 is CASSIGPSVYNEQFF. In DNA, the CDR3 is TGTGCCAGTAGTATAGGACCCTCCGTCTACAATGAGCAGTTCTTC.

The V call is TRBV6-5, the J call TRBJ2-5, with D possibly matching TRBD2 (5 bases). The germline V gene has CDR1 MNHEY and CDR2 SVGAGI. The V gene lost 0 bases and the J gene lost 5 bases, with 10 bases spanning the gap. CDR3 length equals 14 residues. DNA of the CDR3: TGTGCCAGCAGTTACTCGTCTAGCAGTGAGACCCAGTACTTC. It specifies CASSYSSSSETQYF.

This clone has a single count. The chain couples TRBV7-2 to TRBJ2-5; D might be TRBD1 (6 bases). CDR3 length: 15 residues. In germline, CDR1 is SGHTA, CDR2 FQGNSA. V was trimmed by 4 bases and J by 0 bases, leaving 12 bases between them. The DNA of the CDR3 is TGTGCCAGCAGCTCCCGGACAGATAACCAAGAGACCCAGTACTTC. Encoded protein: CASSSRTDNQETQYF.

V gene TRBV28 combines with J gene TRBJ1-5; possibly TRBD1 for D (5 bases). The CDR3 totals 17 residues. Germline CDR1 and CDR2: MDHEN and SYDVKM. The germline V and J ends were trimmed by 6 bases and 0 bases, with 18 bases remaining between them. CDR3 loop: CASSPAGTSDSNQPQHF. The CDR3 coding sequence is TGTGCCAGCAGCCCTGCCGGGACCTCGGATAGCAATCAGCCCCAGCATTTT. Supplemented by reference TRBV28 and TRBJ1-5, the full variable domain reads DVKVTQSSRYLVKRTGEKVFLECVQDMDHENMFWYRQDPGLGLRLIYFSYDVKMKEKGDIPEGYSVSREKKERFSLILESASTNQTSMYLCASSPAGTSDSNQPQHFGDGTRLSIL.

The chain is built from TRBV13 and TRBJ2-1; D is tentatively TRBD1 or TRBD2 (6 bases each). The CDR3 runs 12 residues. Trimming stripped 5 bases from V and 8 bases from J, with 10 bases between. Germline V CDR1 and CDR2: PRHDT, FYEKMQ (reference sequence). In DNA form, the CDR3 reads TGTGCCAGCAGCCAGGGGACTCATGAGCAGTTCTTC. This translates into CASSQGTHEQFF.

V usage is TRBV27 and J usage is TRBJ2-7, with a tentative D call TRBD1 (5 bases). Germline CDR1 MNHEY, CDR2 SMNVEV (reference sequence). This CDR3 is 15 amino acids long. Trimming left V 1 base short and J 2 bases short, with 12 bases between. Here the CDR3 DNA reads TGTGCCAGCAGTTTATTGCAAGGGGCTACCTACGAGCAGTACTTC. This encodes CASSLLQGATYEQYF.